The 22 T cell receptor beta chains given below trace back to one sample, sequenced in a study of T cells in Graves' hyperthyroidism and ophthalmopathy. Amplification yielded TCR beta CDR3 regions, with RNA transcripts as the source. A first-round RT-PCR of the TCR CDR3 used the HTBI primer set. Each CDR3 protein is one row after TCRdb ran MiXCR on the multiplex PCR reads. The sample includes 350,000 to 400,000 distinct CDR3 sequences, approximately 19% of them seen just once. The source material was blood. Every receptor here comes from a woman aged 18 to 35 with Graves' hyperthyroidism.

This clonotype was recorded many times. The V and J genes are TRBV12-3 or TRBV12-4 and TRBJ2-5, with TRBD1 matching over 7 bases. CDR3 length: 14 amino acids. The V segment lost 6 bases and the J segment 4 bases; nucleotides outside the gene matches: 8. CDR3 in DNA: TGTGCCAGCAGCGAGGGACAGTTGGGAGAGACCCAGTACTTC. Protein product: CASSEGQLGETQYF.

The J gene is TRBJ1-1, the V gene TRBV29-1, with D uncertain. Trimming pared 4 bases from V and 2 bases from J, leaving 8 bases between. The CDR3 contains 12 residues. Germline V gene sequence: CDR1 SQVTM, CDR2 ANQGSEA. CDR3 region: CSVAGHNTEAFF. CDR3 DNA: TGCAGCGTTGCTGGCCATAACACTGAAGCTTTCTTT.

The chain joins TRBV4-1 to TRBJ1-1; TRBD1 aligns across 8 bases. The CDR3 length is 15 residues. CDR1 is MGHRA, CDR2 YSYEKL, per germline. V lost 5 bases to trimming and J lost 0 bases; unmatched junction nucleotides: 5. CDR3 in DNA: TGCGCCAGCAGCTATCGGGACAGGTTGAACACTGAAGCTTTCTTT. This translates into CASSYRDRLNTEAFF.

Ten or more counts support this clonotype. The chain links TRBV7-3 to TRBJ1-1; D is possibly TRBD1 (6 bases). Trimming removed 3 bases at V and 0 bases at J, with 11 bases between. This CDR3 is built from 15 residues. Per germline, CDR1 SGHTA and CDR2 FQGTGA. The CDR3 sequence is CASSFSQGLNTEAFF. CDR3 nucleotides: TGTGCCAGCAGCTTTTCACAGGGCCTGAACACTGAAGCTTTCTTT.

This clonotype has ten or more counts. V gene TRBV7-2 combines with J gene TRBJ2-2; D ambiguous. This CDR3 comprises 13 residues. Germline CDR1 SGHTA, CDR2 FQGNSA. Trimming cost V 3 bases and J 7 bases, with 9 bases left between them. The CDR3 DNA sequence: TGTGCCAGCAGCTTTTTTGGAAACGGGGAGCTGTTTTTT. The encoded protein is CASSFFGNGELFF.

This clonotype was picked up many times. V usage is TRBV12-3 or TRBV12-4 and J usage is TRBJ2-1; D is unclear. This CDR3 contains 14 residues. Trimming stripped 7 bases from V and 6 bases from J, with 16 bases between. CDR3 amino acids: CASNLRVPANEQFF. CDR3 sequence (DNA): TGTGCCAGCAATCTCCGGGTCCCTGCCAATGAGCAGTTCTTC.

This clonotype was seen a few times. The rearrangement uses TRBV6-2 or TRBV6-3 and TRBJ2-7; D is perhaps TRBD2 (6 bases). The V gene's germline CDR1 is MNHEY and CDR2 SVGEGT. The CDR3 has 12 residues. Trimming stripped 6 bases from V and 2 bases from J, with 8 bases between. As DNA, the CDR3 is TGTGCCAGCAGCGTAGCGGCCTACGAGCAGTACTTC. It specifies CASSVAAYEQYF.

This rearrangement joins TRBV27 to TRBJ2-7; D not certain. Germline assignment: CDR1 MNHEY and CDR2 SMNVEV (reference sequence). Trimming stripped 0 bases from V and 3 bases from J, with 12 bases between. The CDR3 has 15 amino acids. CDR3 loop: CASSLSSRIDYEQYF. The CDR3 DNA reads TGTGCCAGCAGTTTATCTTCGCGGATAGACTACGAGCAGTACTTC.

This clonotype has a count of ten or more. J is TRBJ1-2 and V is TRBV27; no definite D call. Germline lookup yields CDR1 MNHEY and CDR2 SMNVEV (reference sequence). This CDR3 comprises 14 residues. With 4 bases removed from V and 4 bases from J, the gap between germline ends came to 13 bases. CDR3 protein: CASSSRRDGYGYTF. The CDR3 DNA reads TGTGCCAGCAGTTCCAGGAGAGATGGCTATGGCTACACCTTC.

This clonotype was observed at least ten times. The genes are TRBV28 and TRBJ1-1, with TRBD1 identical over 8 bases. V was clipped by 6 bases and J by 3 bases; unmatched bases: 6. CDR1 is MDHEN, CDR2 SYDVKM, per germline. The CDR3 has 14 residues. The CDR3 is CASSFTTGDTEAFF. CDR3 DNA: TGTGCCAGCAGCTTTACGACAGGGGACACTGAAGCTTTCTTT.

The chain recombines TRBV12-3 or TRBV12-4 with TRBJ1-2, with 8 positions matching TRBD1. The CDR3 length is 15 residues. V was pared by 1 base and J by 2 bases, with 3 bases of the junction left unmatched. The CDR3 DNA sequence: TGTGCCAGCAGTTTAGGGACAGGGCCCAACTATGGCTACACCTTC. This gives the protein CASSLGTGPNYGYTF.

V usage is TRBV27 and J usage is TRBJ1-2; the D gene is possibly TRBD1 (6 bases). From germline, CDR1 is MNHEY and CDR2 SMNVEV (reference sequence). This CDR3 spans 15 amino acids. V was cut by 5 bases and J by 0 bases, with 13 bases left in between. This CDR3 reads CASSPTGPSNYGYTF. The CDR3 nucleotides are TGTGCCAGCAGTCCCACAGGGCCCTCTAACTATGGCTACACCTTC.

This clonotype was observed at least ten times. This chain joins TRBV5-1 and TRBJ2-7; TRBD1 is a possible D gene (6 bases). This CDR3 is 13 amino acids long. CDR1 SGHRS and CDR2 YFSETQ come from the germline V gene. V lost 2 bases, J lost 5 bases, and 11 bases lay in between. The CDR3 nucleotides read TGCGCCAGCAGCTTTGAGGGGGTTGACGAGCAGTACTTC. Translation: CASSFEGVDEQYF.

At least ten counts were recorded for this clonotype. The chain recombines TRBV28 with TRBJ2-5, with D possibly matching TRBD1 (6 bases). Germline CDR1 and CDR2: MDHEN and SYDVKM. V was shortened by 3 bases and J by 4 bases, with 12 bases between the two germline ends. The CDR3 extends over 14 amino acids. CDR3 coding DNA: TGTGCCAGCAGTTTGTGGGGGCATGGAGAGACCCAGTACTTC. Its protein is CASSLWGHGETQYF.

This clonotype was seen repeatedly, ten times or more. The chain has TRBV14 and TRBJ2-5; D not certain. This CDR3 has 13 residues. V was pared by 0 bases and J by 9 bases, with 11 bases between. CDR1 and CDR2 (germline): SGHDN, FVKESK. The CDR3 loop is CASSQDAVVAQYF. The CDR3 region has the DNA TGTGCCAGCAGCCAAGACGCGGTGGTGGCCCAGTACTTC.

V gene TRBV6-2 or TRBV6-3 combines with J gene TRBJ1-1; D uncertain. Germline V gene lookup returns CDR1 MNHEY and CDR2 SVGEGT. Trimming left V 5 bases short and J 2 bases short, with 9 bases between. CDR3 size: 13 residues. In DNA, the CDR3 is TGTGCCAGCAGTCCTAGCGAAAACACTGAAGCTTTCTTT. The encoded protein is CASSPSENTEAFF.

In its sample, this clonotype was seen many times. The CDR3 sequence is CASSSDLETQYF. CDR3 nucleotide sequence: TGTGCCAGCAGCTCGGACTTAGAGACCCAGTACTTC. This rearrangement joins TRBV7-8 to TRBJ2-5, with a possible D match to TRBD2 (5 bases). Germline CDR1 is SGHVS and CDR2 is FQNEAQ. Trimming stripped 4 bases from V and 4 bases from J, with 7 bases between. The CDR3 has 12 residues.

The V call is TRBV5-1, the J call TRBJ1-1, with 8 nucleotides matching TRBD1. V was clipped by 0 bases and J by 2 bases; unmatched bases: 6. Germline CDR1 reads SGHRS; CDR2 reads YFSETQ. The CDR3 sequence is 16 residues long. The CDR3 is CASSLEGQGINTEAFF. CDR3 DNA: TGCGCCAGCAGCTTGGAAGGACAGGGAATAAACACTGAAGCTTTCTTT.

On this clonotype itself: This is likely a read error, given that the CDR3 carries no conserved phenylalanine or tryptophan at its end. The V gene is TRBV24-1, the J gene TRBJ1-2; TRBD1 aligns across 7 bases. J lost 0 bases, V lost 6 bases, and 9 bases had no gene match. Germline V gene data show CDR1 as KGHDR and CDR2 as SFDVKD. This CDR3 has 16 residues. DNA for the CDR3: TGTGCCACCAGTAAGGGGGCAGTGACGTCTAACTATGGCTACACCTTG. This codes for CATSKGAVTSNYGYTL.

There are many counts of this clonotype. V usage is TRBV2 and J usage is TRBJ1-2; D gene ambiguous. Germline CDR1 SNHLY, CDR2 FYNNEI. V was trimmed by 4 bases and J by 4 bases, leaving 16 bases between them. The CDR3 has 15 residues. The CDR3 DNA sequence: TGTGCCAGCAGTGGGGAGCCGGGCTTGTTCTATGGCTACACCTTC. Encoded protein: CASSGEPGLFYGYTF.

The chain is built from TRBV7-3 and TRBJ2-7; 7 nucleotides line up with TRBD2. Germline V gene data show CDR1 as SGHTA and CDR2 as FQGTGA. This CDR3 has 16 residues. V trimming: 4 bases; J trimming: 5 bases; junction bases outside the gene matches: 14. The DNA of the CDR3 is TGTGCCAGCAGCTCGTTAGGGAGGGCGGGAGTAGACGAGCAGTACTTC. Encoded protein: CASSSLGRAGVDEQYF.

The chain recombines TRBV25-1 with TRBJ2-7; either TRBD1 or TRBD2 may fit D (5 bases each). Germline assignment: CDR1 MGHDK and CDR2 SYGVNS. Trimming left V 3 bases short and J 2 bases short, with 11 bases between. The CDR3 contains 14 residues. The CDR3 DNA follows: TGTGCCAGCAGTGAGACCGGGACCGCCTACGAGCAGTACTTC. Its protein is CASSETGTAYEQYF.